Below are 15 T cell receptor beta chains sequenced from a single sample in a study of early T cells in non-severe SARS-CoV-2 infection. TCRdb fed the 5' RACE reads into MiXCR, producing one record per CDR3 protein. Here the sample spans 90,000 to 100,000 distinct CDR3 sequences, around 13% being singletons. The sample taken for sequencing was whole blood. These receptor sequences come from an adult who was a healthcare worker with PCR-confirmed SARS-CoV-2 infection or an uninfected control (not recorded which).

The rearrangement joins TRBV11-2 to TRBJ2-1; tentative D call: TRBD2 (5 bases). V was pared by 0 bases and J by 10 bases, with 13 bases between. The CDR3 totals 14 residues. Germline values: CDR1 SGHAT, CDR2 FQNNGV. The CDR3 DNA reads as TGTGCCAGCAGCTTAGACCTCAAGGACTTAGAGCAGTTCTTC. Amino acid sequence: CASSLDLKDLEQFF.

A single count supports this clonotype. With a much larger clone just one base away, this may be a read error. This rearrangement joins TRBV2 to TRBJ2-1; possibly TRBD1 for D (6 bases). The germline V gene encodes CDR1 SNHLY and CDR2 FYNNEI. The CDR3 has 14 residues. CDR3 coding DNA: TGTGCCAGCAGTGTACAGGGCTCCTACAATGGGCAGTTCTTC. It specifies CASSVQGSYNGQFF. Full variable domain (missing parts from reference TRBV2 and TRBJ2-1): EPEVTQTPSHQVTQMGQEVILRCVPISNHLYFYWYRQILGQKVEFLVSFYNNEISEKSEIFDDQFSVERPDGSNFTLKIRSTKLEDSAMYFCASSVQGSYNGQFFGPGTRLTVL.

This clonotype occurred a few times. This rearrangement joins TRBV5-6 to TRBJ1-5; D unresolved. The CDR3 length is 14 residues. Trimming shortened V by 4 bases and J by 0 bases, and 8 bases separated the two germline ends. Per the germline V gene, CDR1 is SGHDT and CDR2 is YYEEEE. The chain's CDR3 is CASSGQDSNQPQHF. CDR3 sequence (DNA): TGTGCCAGCAGCGGCCAGGATAGCAATCAGCCCCAGCATTTT.

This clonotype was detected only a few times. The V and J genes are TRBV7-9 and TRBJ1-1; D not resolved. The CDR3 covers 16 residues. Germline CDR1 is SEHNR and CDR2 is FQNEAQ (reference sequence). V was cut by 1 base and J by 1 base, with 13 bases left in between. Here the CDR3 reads CASSLVTSFENTEAFF. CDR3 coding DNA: TGTGCCAGCAGCTTAGTAACTTCCTTCGAGAACACTGAAGCTTTCTTT.

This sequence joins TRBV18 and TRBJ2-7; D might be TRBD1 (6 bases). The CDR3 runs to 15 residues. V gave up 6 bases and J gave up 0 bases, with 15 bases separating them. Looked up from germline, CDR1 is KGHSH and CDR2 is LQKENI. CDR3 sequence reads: CASSNQGTSSYEQYF. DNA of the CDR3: TGTGCCAGCTCTAATCAGGGGACCAGCTCCTACGAGCAGTACTTC.

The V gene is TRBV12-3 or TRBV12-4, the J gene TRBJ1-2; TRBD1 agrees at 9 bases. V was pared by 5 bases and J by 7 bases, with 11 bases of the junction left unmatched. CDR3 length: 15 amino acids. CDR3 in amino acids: CASSPGTGIWRGYTF. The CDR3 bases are TGTGCCAGCAGTCCCGGGACAGGGATCTGGCGTGGCTACACCTTC.

This chain's CDR3 is CAASGDRGSGNEQFF. CDR3 coding DNA: TGTGCCGCATCAGGGGACAGGGGGTCGGGGAATGAGCAGTTCTTC. V and J are TRBV7-9 and TRBJ2-1, with 11 bases aligning to TRBD1. Germline V gene data show CDR1 as SEHNR and CDR2 as FQNEAQ (reference sequence). The CDR3 has 15 amino acids. The trim removed 11 bases at V and 7 bases at J, leaving 13 bases unmatched. The full variable domain, completed using reference TRBV7-9 and TRBJ2-1, is DTGVSQNPRHKITKRGQNVTFRCDPISEHNRLYWYRQTLGQGPEFLTYFQNEAQLEKSRLLSDRFSAERPKGSFSTLEIQRTEQGDSAMYLCAASGDRGSGNEQFFGPGTRLTVL.

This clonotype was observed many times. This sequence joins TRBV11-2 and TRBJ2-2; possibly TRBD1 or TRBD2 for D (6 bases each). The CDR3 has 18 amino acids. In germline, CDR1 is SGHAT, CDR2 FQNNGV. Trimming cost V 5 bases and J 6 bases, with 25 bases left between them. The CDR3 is CASSHLPGASALAGELFF. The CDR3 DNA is TGTGCCAGCAGCCATTTGCCGGGGGCGAGCGCGTTAGCCGGGGAGCTGTTTTTT. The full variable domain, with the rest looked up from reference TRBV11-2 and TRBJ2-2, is EAGVAQSPRYKIIEKRQSVAFWCNPISGHATLYWYQQILGQGPKLLIQFQNNGVVDDSQLPKDRFSAERLKGVDSTLKIQPAKLEDSAVYLCASSHLPGASALAGELFFGEGSRLTVL.

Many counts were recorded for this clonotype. The CDR3: CASSRLVRNEQFF. DNA for the CDR3: TGTGCCAGCAGCCGATTGGTGAGGAATGAGCAGTTCTTC. The chain employs TRBV14 and TRBJ2-1; D ambiguous. The ends were cut back, 4 bases at V and 7 bases at J, with 11 bases in the middle. CDR3 length: 13 amino acids. Germline V gene sequence: CDR1 SGHDN, CDR2 FVKESK. The variable domain in full, with the rest retrieved from reference TRBV14 and TRBJ2-1, is EAGVTQFPSHSVIEKGQTVTLRCDPISGHDNLYWYRRVMGKEIKFLLHFVKESKQDESGMPNNRFLAERTGGTYSTLKVQPAELEDSGVYFCASSRLVRNEQFFGPGTRLTVL.

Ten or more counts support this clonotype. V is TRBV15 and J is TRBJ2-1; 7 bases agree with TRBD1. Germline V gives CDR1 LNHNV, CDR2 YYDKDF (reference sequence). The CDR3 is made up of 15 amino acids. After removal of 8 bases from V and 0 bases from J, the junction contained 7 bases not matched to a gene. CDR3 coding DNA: TGTGCCACCGGAACACAGGGGAACTCCTACAATGAGCAGTTCTTC. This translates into CATGTQGNSYNEQFF.

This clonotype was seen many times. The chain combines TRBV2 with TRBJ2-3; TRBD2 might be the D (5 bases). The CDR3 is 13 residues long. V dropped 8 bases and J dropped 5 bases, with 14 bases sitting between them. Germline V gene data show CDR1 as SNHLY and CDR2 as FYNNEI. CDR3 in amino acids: CASRRAPEDTQYF. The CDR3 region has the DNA TGTGCCAGCCGGCGGGCCCCCGAAGATACGCAGTATTTT.

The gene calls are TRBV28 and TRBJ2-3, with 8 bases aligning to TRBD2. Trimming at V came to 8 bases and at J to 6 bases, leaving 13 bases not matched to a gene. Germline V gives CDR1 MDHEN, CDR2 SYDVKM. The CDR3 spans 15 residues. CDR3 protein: CASFPGTRRRDTQYF. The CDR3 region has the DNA TGTGCCAGCTTTCCCGGGACTAGGCGTCGTGATACGCAGTATTTT.

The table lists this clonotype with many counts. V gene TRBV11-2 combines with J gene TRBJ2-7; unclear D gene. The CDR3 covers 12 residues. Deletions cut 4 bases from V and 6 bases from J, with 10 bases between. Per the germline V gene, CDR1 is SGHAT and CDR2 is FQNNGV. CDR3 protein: CASSSPPSEQYF. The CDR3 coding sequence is TGTGCCAGCAGCTCCCCTCCGTCCGAGCAGTACTTC.

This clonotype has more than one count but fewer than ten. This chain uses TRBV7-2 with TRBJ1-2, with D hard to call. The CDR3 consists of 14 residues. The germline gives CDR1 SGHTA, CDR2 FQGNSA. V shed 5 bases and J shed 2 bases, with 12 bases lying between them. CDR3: CASSAEEGNYGYTF. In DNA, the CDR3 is TGTGCCAGCAGCGCAGAGGAGGGAAACTATGGCTACACCTTC.

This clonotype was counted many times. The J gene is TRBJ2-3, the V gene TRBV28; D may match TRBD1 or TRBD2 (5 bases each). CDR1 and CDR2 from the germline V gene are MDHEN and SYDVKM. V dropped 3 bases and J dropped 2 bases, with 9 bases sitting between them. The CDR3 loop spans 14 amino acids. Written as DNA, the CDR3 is TGTGCCAGCAGTTTCGCCGGGGCCACAGATACGCAGTATTTT. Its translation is CASSFAGATDTQYF.